This entry lists 26 T cell receptor beta chains sequenced from one sample in a study of cytomegalovirus exposure and HLA in healthy donors. A multiplex PCR was run with 60 Vbeta primers and 13 Jbeta primers. Only in-frame clones appear in the TCRdb table, and some are missing; sequencing was by immunoSEQ multiplex PCR. The data contain about 110,000 clones, over 75% of them singletons. Input material: PBMCs. The origin of the receptors is a man aged 25-40 years in good health and CMV-seronegative.

The chain combines TRBV7-6 with TRBJ1-1; TRBD1 is a possible D gene (5 bases). The V gene's germline CDR1 is SGHVS and CDR2 FNYEAQ. The CDR3 length is 15 residues. The V gene lost 1 base and the J gene lost 0 bases, with 9 bases spanning the gap. The CDR3 DNA reads TGTGCCAGCAGCTTAGGGACAACCATGAACACTGAAGCTTTCTTT. Its protein product is CASSLGTTMNTEAFF.

The chain uses TRBV30 and TRBJ1-1; 10 bases are a match to TRBD1. CDR3 length: 13 amino acids. V gave up 8 bases and J gave up 6 bases; unmatched junction bases: 9. Germline-derived CDR1 and CDR2 are GTSNPN and SVGIG (reference sequence). This CDR3 is CARGGDRGSEAFF. DNA for the CDR3: TGTGCCAGGGGAGGGGACAGGGGCTCTGAAGCTTTCTTT.

This clone has a handful of counts. The chain has TRBV6-5 and TRBJ2-1, with D perhaps matching TRBD2 (5 bases). Trimming left V 8 bases short and J 8 bases short, with 16 bases between. The CDR3 runs 13 residues. Germline CDR1 and CDR2: MNHEY and SVGAGI. CDR3: CASRPTIAYEQFF. CDR3 in DNA: TGTGCCAGCCGCCCGACTATTGCCTATGAGCAGTTCTTC.

The CDR3 DNA reads TGTGCCAGCAGTAGTCCGGGACAGGGTGGAAACACCATATATTTT. This codes for CASSSPGQGGNTIYF. The J gene is TRBJ1-3, the V gene TRBV6-5, with TRBD1 matching over 9 bases. CDR1 and CDR2 from the germline V gene are MNHEY and SVGAGI. The CDR3 has 15 amino acids. The trim removed 5 bases at V and 3 bases at J, leaving 5 bases unmatched.

The chain links TRBV7-9 to TRBJ2-3, with D hard to call. Looked up from germline, CDR1 is SEHNR and CDR2 is FQNEAQ (reference sequence). There are 11 residues in the CDR3. V was shortened by 8 bases and J by 6 bases, with 9 bases between the two germline ends. The CDR3 nucleotides read TGTGCCAGCGAGCCCCGGGATACGCAGTATTTT. This gives the protein CASEPRDTQYF.

This clone appeared a single time. The genes are TRBV11-3 and TRBJ1-1, with a weak D call TRBD1 (5 bases). The CDR3 runs to 14 residues. Trimming took 4 bases from V and 3 from J, leaving 12 bases between them. Germline V gene data show CDR1 as SGHNT and CDR2 as YENEEA. CDR3 region: CASSSYDSHTEAFF. As DNA, the CDR3 is TGTGCCAGCAGCTCTTATGACAGCCACACTGAAGCTTTCTTT.

The chain has TRBV28 and TRBJ1-5; 8 nucleotides match TRBD1. The CDR3 loop spans 14 amino acids. The junction had 7 bases not matched to a gene; V was cut back by 5 bases and J by 7 bases. Germline CDR1 and CDR2: MDHEN and SYDVKM. The CDR3 DNA reads TGTGCCAGCAGTCTACAGGGGGAGAGCCAGCCCCAGCATTTT. Protein: CASSLQGESQPQHF.

The J gene is TRBJ1-1, the V gene TRBV14; no clear D. Germline CDR1 SGHDN, CDR2 FVKESK. V gave up 5 bases and J gave up 0 bases, with 7 bases separating them. The CDR3 contains 13 residues. CDR3: CASSRHVNTEAFF. The CDR3 coding sequence is TGTGCCAGCAGCAGACATGTGAACACTGAAGCTTTCTTT.

This chain connects TRBV13 to TRBJ1-2, with D possibly being TRBD1 (5 bases). The V gene's germline CDR1 is PRHDT and CDR2 FYEKMQ (reference sequence). V was clipped by 0 bases and J by 7 bases, with 21 bases between them. The CDR3 loop spans 17 amino acids. The CDR3 loop reads CASSLGTVLRAYVGYTF. CDR3 DNA sequence: TGTGCCAGCAGCTTAGGGACAGTGCTCAGGGCCTACGTTGGCTACACCTTC.

This clone appeared a single time. The V and J genes are TRBV19 and TRBJ1-2, with D possibly matching TRBD1 (5 bases). The V gene's germline CDR1 is LNHDA and CDR2 SQIVND (reference sequence). V was shortened by 3 bases and J by 4 bases, with 9 bases between the two germline ends. CDR3 length: 13 amino acids. This CDR3 is CASSIWQGYGYTF. Here the CDR3 DNA reads TGTGCCAGTAGTATTTGGCAGGGCTATGGCTACACCTTC.

The rearrangement uses TRBV30 and TRBJ1-4; 8 positions agree with TRBD1. V shed 1 base and J 8 bases; nucleotides not matched to a gene: 9. This CDR3 region has 15 residues. Germline loops: CDR1 GTSNPN, CDR2 SVGIG (reference sequence). For the CDR3, the DNA is TGTGCCTGGAGTGGCGGACAGGGTTTTTCGGAAAAACTGTTTTTT. It encodes CAWSGGQGFSEKLFF.

The chain carries TRBV9 and TRBJ2-2, with 7 nucleotides matching TRBD1. The germline V gene has CDR1 SGDLS and CDR2 YYNGEE. Trimming removed 5 bases from V and 7 bases from J; junction bases left unmatched: 2. There are 12 residues in the CDR3. In nucleotides, the CDR3 is TGTGCCAGCAGATCAGGGGGCGGGGAGCTGTTTTTT. It is translated as CASRSGGGELFF.

Notes on this clone: At one of its ends the junction is not consistent with the germline gene, which may arise from a read error. The CDR3 region has the DNA TGTGCTAGCAGCCGGCGGGGGTCCCTTTGCCAGCCCCAGCATTTT. Amino acid sequence: CASSRRGSLCQPQHF. J is TRBJ1-5 and V is TRBV7-7; possibly TRBD1 for D (5 bases). This CDR3 region has 15 residues. The germline V gene encodes CDR1 SSHAT and CDR2 FNYEAQ (reference sequence).

This chain connects TRBV7-8 to TRBJ2-3; 12 nucleotides match TRBD2. The CDR3 consists of 16 residues. Germline V lookup: CDR1 SGHVS, CDR2 FQNEAQ. With V trimmed by 3 bases and J by 1 base, 2 bases remained unmatched. The DNA of the CDR3 is TGTGCCAGCAGCTTTAGACTAGCGGGGGGCACAGATACGCAGTATTTT. It is translated as CASSFRLAGGTDTQYF.

The rearrangement joins TRBV9 to TRBJ1-2; D possibly corresponds to TRBD1 (5 bases). Trimming shortened V by 4 bases and J by 1 base, and 11 bases separated the two germline ends. CDR3 length equals 14 residues. Germline loops: CDR1 SGDLS, CDR2 YYNGEE. The CDR3 loop reads CASSPDTFNYGYTF. The CDR3 DNA sequence: TGTGCCAGCAGCCCGGACACGTTTAACTATGGCTACACCTTC.

This rearrangement joins TRBV9 to TRBJ2-7, with TRBD1 matching 9 bases. The J segment lost 6 bases and the V segment lost 4 bases, leaving 5 bases of the junction unmatched. Germline V gives CDR1 SGDLS, CDR2 YYNGEE. CDR3 length equals 13 residues. CDR3 in amino acids: CASSQGTGSEQYF. The CDR3 DNA reads TGTGCCAGCAGCCAGGGGACAGGGTCCGAGCAGTACTTC. The full variable domain, with the rest looked up from reference TRBV9 and TRBJ2-7, is DSGVTQTPKHLITATGQRVTLRCSPRSGDLSVYWYQQSLDQGLQFLIQYYNGEERAKGNILERFSAQQFPDLHSELNLSSLELGDSALYFCASSQGTGSEQYFGPGTRLTVT.

A few counts support this clone. The chain recombines TRBV5-6 with TRBJ1-1; D gene uncertain. This CDR3 comprises 12 residues. V lost 4 bases and J 1 base, leaving 5 bases between the germline ends. Germline V gene sequence: CDR1 SGHDT, CDR2 YYEEEE. The CDR3 loop is CASSHSNTEAFF. The DNA for the CDR3 is TGTGCCAGCAGCCACTCGAACACTGAAGCTTTCTTT.

The rearrangement joins TRBV2 to TRBJ2-1; no clear D. Trimming removed 6 bases at V and 2 bases at J, with 14 bases between. The CDR3 has 15 amino acids. The germline CDR1 and CDR2 sequences are SNHLY and FYNNEI. The CDR3 is CASRIALMAYNEQFF. The CDR3 DNA follows: TGTGCCAGCAGGATAGCCCTTATGGCCTACAATGAGCAGTTCTTC.

V usage is TRBV5-1 and J usage is TRBJ1-4; TRBD1 agrees at 7 bases. V lost 4 bases to trimming and J lost 9 bases; unmatched junction nucleotides: 9. CDR1 and CDR2 (germline): SGHRS, YFSETQ. The CDR3 extends over 14 amino acids. CDR3 sequence reads: CASSQGTDQQKLFF. DNA of the CDR3: TGCGCCAGCAGCCAAGGGACAGACCAACAAAAACTGTTTTTT.

J is TRBJ1-1 and V is TRBV18; maybe TRBD1 (5 bases). The germline CDR1 and CDR2 sequences are KGHSH and LQKENI. The CDR3 has 13 amino acids. V lost 3 bases, J lost 1 base, and 6 bases lay in between. The CDR3, as DNA: TGTGCCAGCTCACCGGACAAGAACACTGAAGCTTTCTTT. It encodes CASSPDKNTEAFF.

The V call is TRBV29-1, the J call TRBJ2-7; 7 positions match TRBD1. This CDR3 is 13 amino acids long. The V gene's germline CDR1 is SQVTM and CDR2 ANQGSEA. The trim removed 5 bases at V and 2 bases at J, leaving 6 bases unmatched. CDR3 nucleotide sequence: TGCAGCGTTACACCGGGACAGACCTACGAGCAGTACTTC. Protein sequence: CSVTPGQTYEQYF.

The chain recombines TRBV4-2 with TRBJ1-3, with TRBD1 as a possible D gene (6 bases). Germline V gene lookup returns CDR1 LGHNA and CDR2 YNFKEQ. CDR3 length equals 15 residues. Trimming removed 0 bases at V and 0 bases at J, with 6 bases between. The CDR3 sequence: CASSQEDSSGNTIYF. DNA for the CDR3: TGTGCCAGCAGCCAAGAGGACAGCTCTGGAAACACCATATATTTT.

This chain connects TRBV5-1 to TRBJ1-1; D gene uncertain. Germline V CDR1 and CDR2: SGHRS, YFSETQ. The germline V and J ends were trimmed by 4 bases and 8 bases, with 18 bases remaining between them. The CDR3 is made up of 14 amino acids. Here the CDR3 reads CASSEYSGSPEAFF. CDR3 sequence (DNA): TGCGCCAGCAGCGAATATTCGGGGAGCCCCGAAGCTTTCTTT.

V usage is TRBV9 and J usage is TRBJ1-3; a weak D match, TRBD1 (6 bases). The length of the CDR3 is 15 residues. Between the trimmed V and J ends, which lost 3 bases and 1 base, there was a span of 11 bases. CDR1 SGDLS and CDR2 YYNGEE come from the germline V gene. The CDR3 DNA reads as TGTGCCAGCAGCGCGGCAGGGGTATCTGGAAACACCATATATTTT. Protein: CASSAAGVSGNTIYF.

This chain uses TRBV15 with TRBJ2-7; no clear D. The CDR3 loop spans 14 amino acids. Germline lookup yields CDR1 LNHNV and CDR2 YYDKDF (reference sequence). V lost 0 bases, J lost 1 base, and 7 bases lay in between. CDR3 in amino acids: CATSRDGESYEQYF. DNA of the CDR3: TGTGCCACCAGCAGAGATGGAGAATCCTACGAGCAGTACTTC.

This chain links TRBV11-2 with TRBJ1-1, with D perhaps TRBD1 (6 bases). Germline CDR1 SGHAT, CDR2 FQNNGV. The CDR3 has 11 amino acids. The germline V and J ends were trimmed by 7 bases and 4 bases, with 7 bases remaining between them. CDR3 sequence: CASTRGTEAFF. CDR3 sequence (DNA): TGTGCCAGCACCAGGGGCACTGAAGCTTTCTTT.